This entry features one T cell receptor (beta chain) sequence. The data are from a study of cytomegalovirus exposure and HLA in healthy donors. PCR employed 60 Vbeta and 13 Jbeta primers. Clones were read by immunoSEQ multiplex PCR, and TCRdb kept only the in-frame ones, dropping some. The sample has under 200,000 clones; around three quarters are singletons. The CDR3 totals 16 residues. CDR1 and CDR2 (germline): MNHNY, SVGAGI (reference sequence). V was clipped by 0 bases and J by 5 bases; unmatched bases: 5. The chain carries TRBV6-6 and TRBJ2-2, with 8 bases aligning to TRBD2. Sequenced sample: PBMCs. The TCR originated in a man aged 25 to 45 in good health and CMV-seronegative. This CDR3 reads CASSYSGRAQTGELFF. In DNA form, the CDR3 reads TGTGCCAGCAGTTACTCCGGGAGGGCCCAGACCGGGGAGCTGTTTTTT.